This TCR beta chain originates from a study of T cell responses to AZD1222 COVID-19 vaccine. Study-wide points: Baseline seropositives among AZD1222 recipients totaled only six. Repertoire collection took place solely once the T cell response had peaked.

The trim removed 5 bases at V and 4 bases at J, leaving 7 bases unmatched. CDR1 is SEHNR, CDR2 FQNEAQ, per germline (reference sequence). This CDR3 is built from 14 residues. Generated by immunoSEQ multiplex PCR, the TCRdb table keeps only in-frame clones and is missing some. Seen here are roughly 150,000 clones, 91% observed once, and the top ten hold 3.8%. In the case of this clone: Its target is not known.

The TCR sequence derives from an adult who received the AZD1222 COVID-19 vaccine. The specimen comprised peripheral blood, sampled 28 days after the second AZD1222 dose. The J gene is TRBJ1-1, the V gene TRBV7-9; 7 bases map to TRBD1. The CDR3 loop is CASSGDREGTEAFF. In nucleotides, the CDR3 is TGTGCCAGCAGCGGAGACAGGGAGGGCACTGAAGCTTTCTTT.